The 2 T cell receptor beta chains listed next were all sequenced from one sample in a study of regulatory and conventional T cells in RAG deficiency. Generated by immunoSEQ multiplex PCR, the TCRdb table keeps only in-frame clones and is missing some. The sample records about 32,000 clones, over 75% being singletons. The sample also formed part of further work on regulatory T cells. That work adds: Primers: 52 TRBV forward and 13 TRBJ reverse.

The source material was CD8+ T cells sorted from blood. The receptors originated from a human donor in good health.

This clone was picked up a small number of times. The rearrangement links TRBV5-6 to TRBJ1-2; D unresolved. Germline CDR1 and CDR2: SGHDT and YYEEEE. The V and J ends lost 4 bases and 7 bases respectively, with 11 bases between them. This CDR3 has 12 amino acids. DNA for the CDR3: TGTGCCAGCAGCGGACGAAACAGTGGCTACACCTTC. It translates to CASSGRNSGYTF.

This clone was counted only a few times. The rearrangement uses TRBV19 and TRBJ1-5; no reliable D call. The germline gives CDR1 LNHDA, CDR2 SQIVND (reference sequence). The CDR3 contains 14 residues. Deletions cut 5 bases from V and 0 bases from J, with 8 bases between. CDR3 sequence (DNA): TGTGCCAGTAGTTTCCAGACTAGCAATCAGCCCCAGCATTTT. It translates to CASSFQTSNQPQHF.